These T cell receptor beta chains were read from a single sample in a study of graft-versus-host responses after intestinal transplantation. TCRdb keeps only in-frame clones here, not all; method: immunoSEQ multiplex PCR. The sample lists some 140,000 clones; about 93% were seen once. These TCRs are of unknown antigen specificity. Sample: unstimulated CD4+ T cells sorted from spleen or lymph node cells, taken before intestinal transplant. All receptors come from a human donor who received an intestinal transplant. Each CDR3 is given with its conserved first and last residue. A D gene is named only where the DNA matches it firmly. The listing skips clone size in some rows; elsewhere it reads once, few, many or a size class.

j_call | clone_size | d_call | v_call | cdr3_aa | cdr3_nt
TRBJ2-7 | NA | TRBD2 | TRBV7-6 | CASSLGSGVAGRAPLSYEQYF | TGTGCCAGCAGCTTAGGGAGCGGGGTAGCGGGGCGGGCCCCCCTCTCCTACGAGCAGTACTTC
TRBJ2-2 | NA | TRBD1 | TRBV7-8 | CASSARQGAYTGELFF | TGTGCCAGCAGCGCACGACAGGGGGCTTATACCGGGGAGCTGTTTTTT
TRBJ1-5 | NA | NA | TRBV2 | CASSLLNSNQPQHF | TGTGCCAGCAGTTTACTGAATAGCAATCAGCCCCAGCATTTT
TRBJ2-3 | NA | TRBD2 | TRBV9 | CASSDSGRGNTQYF | TGTGCCAGCAGCGATAGCGGGAGAGGTAATACGCAGTATTTT
TRBJ2-7 | NA | NA | TRBV15 | CATSKLLQDYEQYF | TGTGCCACCAGCAAACTTCTACAGGACTACGAGCAGTACTTC
TRBJ2-3 | NA | TRBD1 | TRBV28 | CASSLWYRGSGDTQYF | TGTGCCAGCAGTTTATGGTACAGGGGGTCGGGAGATACGCAGTATTTT
TRBJ2-4 | NA | TRBD2 | TRBV30 | CACGTSGRQNIQYF | TGTGCCTGTGGGACTAGCGGGAGACAGAACATTCAGTACTTC
TRBJ2-2 | NA | NA | TRBV7-8 | CASSRQIRGRITGELFF | TGTGCCAGCAGCCGGCAAATTCGGGGGCGGATCACCGGGGAGCTGTTTTTT
TRBJ2-1 | NA | NA | TRBV10-3 | CAISRDRNNEQFF | TGTGCCATCAGCCGGGACCGAAACAATGAGCAGTTCTTC
TRBJ2-7 | few | NA | TRBV19 | CASSVPGLGEQYF | TGTGCCAGTAGTGTACCGGGACTTGGAGAGCAGTACTTC
TRBJ2-1 | once | TRBD2 | TRBV27 | CASSLSPGLAGVFSYNEQLF | TGTGCCAGCAGTTTATCGCCGGGACTAGCGGGCGTCTTCTCCTACAATGAGCAGCTCTTC
TRBJ2-7 | NA | TRBD2 | TRBV9 | CASSLSGRAYEQYF | TGTGCCAGCAGCCTTAGCGGGAGAGCCTACGAGCAGTACTTC
TRBJ1-6 | once | NA | TRBV19 | CASGEGGSSPLHF | TGTGCCAGTGGAGAGGGTGGGAGTTCACCCCTCCACTTT
TRBJ1-2 | NA | NA | TRBV28 | CASSSRGSSNYGYTF | TGTGCCAGCAGTTCTAGGGGGAGTTCTAACTATGGCTACACCTTC
TRBJ1-2 | few | TRBD1 | TRBV6-1 | CASSERDRVAYGYTF | TGTGCCAGCAGTGAAAGGGACAGGGTCGCCTATGGCTACACCTTC
TRBJ1-2 | few | NA | TRBV5-8 | CASSTGLLYGYTF | TGTGCCAGCAGTACAGGGTTGTTGTATGGCTACACCTTC
TRBJ1-1 | NA | TRBD1 | TRBV18 | CASFRGKGTEAFF | TGTGCCAGCTTCAGGGGGAAGGGGACTGAAGCTTTCTTT
TRBJ2-4 | NA | TRBD1 | TRBV29-1 | CSVDKTGYENIQYF | TGCAGCGTTGACAAGACAGGGTATGAAAACATTCAGTACTTC
TRBJ1-1 | NA | NA | TRBV25-1 | CASSLGGGPNTEAFF | TGTGCCAGCAGTCTCGGGGGGGGACCGAACACTGAAGCTTTCTTT
TRBJ2-7 | NA | NA | TRBV28 | CASSLGGQIYEQYF | TGTGCCAGCAGTTTGGGAGGACAGATCTACGAGCAGTACTTC
TRBJ1-5 | NA | NA | TRBV5-8 | CASHFLGARGQPQHF | TGTGCCAGCCACTTTCTTGGAGCCAGGGGTCAGCCCCAGCATTTT
TRBJ1-5 | NA | NA | TRBV7-9 | CASSLGEVKSNQPQHF | TGTGCCAGCAGCTTGGGTGAAGTGAAGAGCAATCAGCCCCAGCATTTT
TRBJ2-2 | NA | NA | TRBV9 | CASSVVGRDTGELFF | TGTGCCAGCAGCGTAGTTGGCAGGGACACCGGGGAGCTGTTTTTT
TRBJ2-5 | NA | NA | TRBV28 | CASSRLHFQETQYF | TGTGCCAGCAGCCGACTACACTTCCAAGAGACCCAGTACTTC
TRBJ1-5 | NA | NA | TRBV28 | CASSPRLGGGNQPQHF | TGTGCCAGCAGTCCGAGACTGGGGGGTGGCAATCAGCCCCAGCATTTT
TRBJ2-2 | NA | NA | TRBV7-3 | CASSPRSGGELFF | TGTGCCAGCAGCCCGCGGTCTGGCGGGGAGCTGTTTTTT
TRBJ1-1 | NA | TRBD1 | TRBV6-5 | CASSSRTGVLNTEAFF | TGTGCCAGCAGTTCCCGGACAGGGGTTTTGAACACTGAAGCTTTCTTT
TRBJ2-6 | NA | TRBD1 | TRBV11-2 | CASSPWAGGYSGANVLTF | TGTGCCAGCAGCCCCTGGGCAGGGGGCTACTCTGGGGCCAACGTCCTGACTTTC